This T cell receptor beta chain comes out of a study of CD8 T cells in ankylosing spondylitis. In making TCR beta libraries, quantitative 5'-RACE with molecular barcodes was used. One entry per CDR3 protein, called by TCRdb with MiXCR from the 5' RACE reads. The sample carries about 240,000 distinct CDR3 sequences, approximately 9% recorded once. The CDR3 loop spans 14 amino acids. CDR1 is SGHTA, CDR2 FQGNSA, per germline. V lost 5 bases, J lost 0 bases, and 8 bases lay in between. V and J are TRBV7-2 and TRBJ1-5; D remains ambiguous. Sequencing used blood, either unsorted or a sorted T cell fraction (not recorded which). The clonotype originates from a male donor with ankylosing spondylitis or in good health (not recorded which). The CDR3 spells CASSRTGSNQPQHF. The CDR3, as DNA: TGTGCCAGCAGCAGGACGGGTAGCAATCAGCCCCAGCATTTT.